Below are 10 T cell receptor beta chains sequenced from a single sample in a study of blood T cell repertoires in COVID-19. Using immunoSEQ multiplex PCR, the repertoire was profiled, and TCRdb retains in-frame clones only, with some absent. The sample lists tens of thousands of clones, roughly 84% seen once, with just under 7% in the top ten. The sequenced material came from peripheral blood. These receptors all come from a man between 50 and 59 years old with active COVID-19.

The CDR3 sequence is CASLPGTSSYNEQFF. In DNA form, the CDR3 reads TGCGCCAGCTTACCAGGGACTAGCTCCTACAATGAGCAGTTCTTC. V and J are TRBV5-1 and TRBJ2-1; 8 nucleotides align to TRBD2. Germline V gene lookup returns CDR1 SGHRS and CDR2 YFSETQ. This CDR3 contains 15 residues. V lost 7 bases, J lost 0 bases, and 6 bases stayed unmatched.

The rearrangement joins TRBV4-2 to TRBJ2-1, with 9 bases lining up with TRBD2. This CDR3 comprises 15 residues. The trim removed 4 bases at V and 9 bases at J, leaving 10 bases unmatched. Germline CDR1 and CDR2: LGHNA and YNFKEQ. The CDR3 loop reads CASSPLVAGDGEQFF. The DNA of the CDR3 is TGTGCCAGCAGCCCTCTTGTAGCGGGAGACGGTGAGCAGTTCTTC.

The chain is built from TRBV9 and TRBJ2-1, with 8 bases identical to TRBD1. V lost 3 bases and J lost 7; bases outside the gene matches: 15. The V gene's germline CDR1 is SGDLS and CDR2 YYNGEE. The CDR3 has 17 amino acids. The chain's CDR3 is CASSDGQGDVGVNEQFF. In nucleotides, the CDR3 is TGTGCCAGCAGCGACGGACAGGGAGATGTGGGTGTAAATGAGCAGTTCTTC.

This chain joins TRBV3-1 (or the pseudogene TRBV3-2) and TRBJ2-1; D is ambiguous. This CDR3 is 15 amino acids long. V gave up 2 bases and J gave up 3 bases, with 11 bases separating them. The V gene's germline CDR1 is LGHDT and CDR2 YNNKEL (reference sequence). CDR3: CASSQPGRNYNEQFF. The CDR3 coding sequence is TGTGCCAGCAGCCAACCAGGCAGAAACTACAATGAGCAGTTCTTC.

The rearrangement joins TRBV11-3 to TRBJ2-7; D may be TRBD2 (5 bases). Germline loops: CDR1 SGHNT, CDR2 YENEEA. V was pared by 5 bases and J by 6 bases, with 11 bases between. There are 12 residues in the CDR3. The DNA of the CDR3 is TGTGCCAGCAGCCAAGAGAGGGTCGAGCAGTACGTC. As protein: CASSQERVEQYV.

This clone was observed a handful of times. This chain connects TRBV7-9 to TRBJ1-2; D may be TRBD1 (5 bases). CDR3 size: 12 residues. The germline V gene encodes CDR1 SEHNR and CDR2 FQNEAQ (reference sequence). Trimming stripped 1 base from V and 8 bases from J, with 8 bases between. CDR3 nucleotide sequence: TGTGCCAGCAGCTTAGATAGGGGCGGCTACACCTTC. Translating gives CASSLDRGGYTF.

This clone was observed a single time. The rearrangement joins TRBV5-1 to TRBJ1-2; perhaps TRBD1 as D (5 bases). The CDR3 length is 12 residues. Germline values: CDR1 SGHRS, CDR2 YFSETQ. V lost 0 bases, J lost 6 bases, and 6 bases lay in between. The CDR3 nucleotides are TGCGCCAGCAGCTTGGAGGGGAATGGCTACACCTTC. Residues: CASSLEGNGYTF.

The chain is built from TRBV7-8 and TRBJ2-6, with 7 bases fitting TRBD1. The CDR3 has 17 amino acids. Germline-derived CDR1 and CDR2 are SGHVS and FQNEAQ. The trim removed 3 bases at V and 0 bases at J, leaving 5 bases unmatched. In DNA, the CDR3 is TGTGCCAGCAGCTTCGACAGGGCGTACTCTGGGGCCAACGTCCTGACTTTC. Amino acid sequence: CASSFDRAYSGANVLTF.

The rearrangement uses TRBV19 and TRBJ2-5; the match to TRBD2 covers 8 bases. The CDR3 length is 15 residues. J gave up 2 bases and V 9 bases, and 11 bases lay outside the gene matches. CDR1 LNHDA and CDR2 SQIVND come from the germline V gene (reference sequence). This CDR3 reads CASNRGGLGQETQYF. The CDR3 DNA reads as TGTGCCAGCAACCGGGGGGGACTAGGTCAAGAGACCCAGTACTTC.

This chain connects TRBV19 to TRBJ1-5; TRBD1 matches 8 bases. The CDR3 extends over 14 amino acids. Germline V gene sequence: CDR1 LNHDA, CDR2 SQIVND (reference sequence). The V and J ends lost 4 bases and 11 bases, in that order; junction bases with no gene match: 10. CDR3 region: CASSKDRAISTQHF. In DNA form, the CDR3 reads TGTGCCAGTAGTAAGGACAGGGCCATTTCGACCCAGCATTTT.